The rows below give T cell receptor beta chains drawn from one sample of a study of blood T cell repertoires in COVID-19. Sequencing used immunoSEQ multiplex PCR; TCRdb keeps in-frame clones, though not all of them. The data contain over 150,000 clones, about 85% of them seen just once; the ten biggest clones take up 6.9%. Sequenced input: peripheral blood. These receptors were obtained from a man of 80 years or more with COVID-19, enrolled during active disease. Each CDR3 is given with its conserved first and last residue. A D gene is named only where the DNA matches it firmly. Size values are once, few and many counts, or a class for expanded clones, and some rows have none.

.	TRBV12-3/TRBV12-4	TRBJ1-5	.	TGTGCCAGCAGCCAGGATGCAGGGCAGCCCCAGCATTTT	CASSQDAGQPQHF
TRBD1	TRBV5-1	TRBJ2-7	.	TGCGCCAGCAGCGTATCGACAGGGTCGAGGGAGCAGTACTTC	CASSVSTGSREQYF
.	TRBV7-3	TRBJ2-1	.	TGTGCCAGCAGCTTAACGTTACTCGATGAGCAGTTCTTC	CASSLTLLDEQFF
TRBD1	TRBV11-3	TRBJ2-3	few	TGTGCCAGCAGCCCCCGACAGGGAGGCACAGATACGCAGTATTTT	CASSPRQGGTDTQYF
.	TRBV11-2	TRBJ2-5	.	TGTGCCAGCAGCCTGGGACTGGTGGAGACCCAGTACTTC	CASSLGLVETQYF
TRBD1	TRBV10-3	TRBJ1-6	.	TGTGCCAGCACACCGGGACAGGGTTATTCACCCCTCCACTTT	CASTPGQGYSPLHF
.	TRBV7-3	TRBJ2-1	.	TGTGCCAGCAGCTTCACGGCGGGCTCCTACAATGAGCAGTTCTTC	CASSFTAGSYNEQFF
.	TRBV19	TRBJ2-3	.	TGTGCCAGTAGAGACAGAGTAAGCACAGATACGCAGTATTTT	CASRDRVSTDTQYF
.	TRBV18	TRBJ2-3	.	TGTGCCAGCTCACCCGAACTGGCAGATACGCAGTATTTT	CASSPELADTQYF
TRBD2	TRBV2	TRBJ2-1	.	TGTGCCAGCAGGCAGTTTAGCGGGGGTGGCAATGAGCAGTTCTTC	CASRQFSGGGNEQFF
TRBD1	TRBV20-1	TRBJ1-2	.	TGCAGTGCTTGGGACAGCTATGGCTACACCTTC	CSAWDSYGYTF
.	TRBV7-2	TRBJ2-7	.	TGTGCCAGCAGCTCCCGAGGACAAGCCTACGAGCAGTACTTC	CASSSRGQAYEQYF
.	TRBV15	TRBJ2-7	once	TGTGCCACCAGCAGAGATCGGCAGGGAAGGTCCTACGAGCAGTACTTC	CATSRDRQGRSYEQYF
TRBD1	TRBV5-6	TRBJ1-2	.	TGTGCCAGCAGCCAATTGCCGCGTGGACAGGGGGATGGCTACACCTTC	CASSQLPRGQGDGYTF
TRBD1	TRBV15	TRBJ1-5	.	TGTGCCACCAGCAGGGAAGGCAGATCGGGACAGGGCTCTCCCCAGCATTTT	CATSREGRSGQGSPQHF
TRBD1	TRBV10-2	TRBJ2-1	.	TGCGCCAGCACCTCCGGGACAGGAATATACAATGAGCAGTTCTTC	CASTSGTGIYNEQFF
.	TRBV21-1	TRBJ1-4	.	TGCCTTAGTGGCAGGGGGCCAACTAATGAAAAACTGTTTTTT	CLSGRGPTNEKLFF
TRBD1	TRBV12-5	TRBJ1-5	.	TGTGCTAGTGGCGACAGGGTGGTGCATTTT	CASGDRVVHF
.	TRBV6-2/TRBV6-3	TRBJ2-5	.	TGTGCCAGCAGCCCCGGGGGAGCTCAAGAGACCCAGTACTTC	CASSPGGAQETQYF
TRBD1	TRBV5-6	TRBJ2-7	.	TGTGCCAGCAGCGCGACCGGGACAGGGACGCTATCCGAGCAGTACTTC	CASSATGTGTLSEQYF
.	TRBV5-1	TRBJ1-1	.	TGCGCCAGCAGCTTGGGACCGACTAACACTGAAGCTTTCTTT	CASSLGPTNTEAFF
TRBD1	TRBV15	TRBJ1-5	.	TGTGCCACCAGCAGAGATCCGAAACAGGGGAAGAGTCAGCCCCAGCATTTT	CATSRDPKQGKSQPQHF
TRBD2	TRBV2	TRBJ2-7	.	TGTGCCAGCAGAGATAGCGGGGTACATGAGCAGTACTTC	CASRDSGVHEQYF
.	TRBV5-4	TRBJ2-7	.	TGTGCCAGCAGCTTGAGGGCGGGGTTTGACGAGCAGTACTTC	CASSLRAGFDEQYF
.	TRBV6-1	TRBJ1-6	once	TGTGCCAGCAGTGAAACCCGGGGTTCACCCCTCCACTTT	CASSETRGSPLHF
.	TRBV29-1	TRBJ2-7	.	TGCAGCGTTAGCAGGGACTACGAGCAGTACTTC	CSVSRDYEQYF
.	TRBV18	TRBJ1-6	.	TGTGCCAGCTCACCACCATCAGGGGAGAAAAATAATTCACCCCTCCACTTT	CASSPPSGEKNNSPLHF
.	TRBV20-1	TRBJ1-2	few	TGCAGTGCTAGTATGATTAGTATCTATGGCTACACCTTC	CSASMISIYGYTF
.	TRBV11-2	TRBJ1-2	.	TGTGCCAGCAGCTCCCTAGACAGACTCTCTCGCGGCTACACCTTC	CASSSLDRLSRGYTF
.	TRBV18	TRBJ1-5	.	TGTGCCAGCTCCTTCCTGGGGGGTCAGCCCCAGCATTTT	CASSFLGGQPQHF
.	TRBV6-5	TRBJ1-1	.	TGTGCCAGCAGCAAGGGGCTAATGAACACTGAAGCTTTCTTT	CASSKGLMNTEAFF
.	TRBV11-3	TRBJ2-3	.	TGTGCCAGCAGCCTCTTCACAGATACGCAGTATTTT	CASSLFTDTQYF